The 25 T cell receptor beta chains in this list originate from one sample, sequenced in a study of blood T cell repertoires in COVID-19. TCRdb's copy holds only in-frame clones and misses some; the assay was immunoSEQ multiplex PCR. This table has tens of thousands of clones, around 91% appearing once. Material: peripheral blood. These TCRs come from a man between 45 and 60 years old with COVID-19, enrolled during active disease.

The CDR3 is CASRQDSNNEQFF. DNA of the CDR3: TGCGCCAGCAGACAGGACAGCAACAATGAGCAGTTCTTC. The chain is built from TRBV5-1 and TRBJ2-1; tentatively, D is TRBD1 (6 bases). V gave up 5 bases and J gave up 5 bases, with 11 bases separating them. This CDR3 has 13 amino acids. The germline V gene encodes CDR1 SGHRS and CDR2 YFSETQ.

The CDR3 nucleotides are TGTGCCAGCAGCTTAACTAGTGAGCAGTTCTTC. It specifies CASSLTSEQFF. J is TRBJ2-1 and V is TRBV11-2, with D possibly being TRBD2 (5 bases). There are 11 residues in the CDR3. The V end lost 2 bases, the J end lost 9 bases, and 5 bases lay between the germline ends. Germline-derived CDR1 and CDR2 are SGHAT and FQNNGV.

CDR3: CASSLGTSHFGTDTQYF. The DNA of the CDR3 is TGTGCCAGCAGTTTGGGGACTAGCCACTTCGGCACAGATACGCAGTATTTT. The rearrangement uses TRBV28 and TRBJ2-3; 9 bases are a match to TRBD2. With 3 bases clipped from V and 1 base from J, the junction kept 8 bases outside the gene matches. The CDR3 length is 17 residues. Looked up from germline, CDR1 is MDHEN and CDR2 is SYDVKM.

Only one count was recorded for this clone. The rearrangement uses TRBV11-2 and TRBJ1-2; D call uncertain. Germline CDR1 and CDR2: SGHAT and FQNNGV. Trimming pared 0 bases from V and 0 bases from J, leaving 8 bases between. The CDR3 length is 15 residues. The CDR3 nucleotides are TGTGCCAGCAGCTTAGAGGTCGGAGCTAACTATGGCTACACCTTC. This codes for CASSLEVGANYGYTF.

V and J are TRBV12-5 and TRBJ2-1, with 10 bases lining up with TRBD2. Germline V lookup: CDR1 LGHNT, CDR2 FRNRAP. There are 15 residues in the CDR3. With V trimmed by 6 bases and J by 6 bases, 8 bases remained unmatched. CDR3 loop: CASGMGASGSNEQFF. The CDR3 DNA sequence: TGTGCTAGTGGAATGGGAGCTAGCGGGAGCAATGAGCAGTTCTTC.

The genes are TRBV23-1 and TRBJ2-1; 11 bases align to TRBD2. TRBV23-1 qualifies as an ORF whose function is uncertain. V gave up 2 bases and J gave up 7 bases; unmatched junction bases: 16. The CDR3 spans 19 residues. The CDR3 DNA is TGCGCCAGCAGTCAACTCATAAACTTTACTAGCGGGAGAGTTAATGAGCAGTTCTTC. The encoded protein is CASSQLINFTSGRVNEQFF.

Written as DNA, the CDR3 is TGTGCCAGCAGCTACACCTCAGGGCAGCCCCAGCATTTT. Amino acids: CASSYTSGQPQHF. The chain employs TRBV5-5 and TRBJ1-5; D perhaps matches TRBD1 (5 bases). V shed 3 bases and J shed 7 bases, with 11 bases lying between them. The germline gives CDR1 SGHKS, CDR2 YYEKEE (reference sequence). This CDR3 spans 13 amino acids.

V and J are TRBV19 and TRBJ1-2, with TRBD1 matching 8 bases. J lost 10 bases, V lost 7 bases, and 11 bases had no gene match. This CDR3 comprises 13 residues. Germline V gives CDR1 LNHDA, CDR2 SQIVND (reference sequence). CDR3 DNA: TGTGCCAGTACTAACCGGGACAGGCTTTACTACACCTTC. Protein sequence: CASTNRDRLYYTF.

The chain carries TRBV6-2 or TRBV6-3 and TRBJ1-1, with D hard to call. This CDR3 is 13 amino acids long. Trimming took 5 bases from V and 0 from J, leaving 7 bases between them. CDR1 MNHEY and CDR2 SVGEGT come from the germline V gene. CDR3 residues: CASSLMVNTEAFF. DNA of the CDR3: TGTGCCAGCAGTCTAATGGTGAACACTGAAGCTTTCTTT.

The genes are TRBV7-9 and TRBJ2-1; TRBD1 agrees at 8 bases. Germline values: CDR1 SEHNR, CDR2 FQNEAQ (reference sequence). This CDR3 has 12 amino acids. J lost 13 bases, V lost 1 base, and 3 bases had no gene match. The CDR3 bases are TGTGCCAGCAGCTTAGAGGACAGGGAACAGTTCTTC. Amino acids: CASSLEDREQFF.

This chain joins TRBV6-5 and TRBJ2-2; no firm D call. Deletions cut 5 bases from V and 1 base from J, with 11 bases between. CDR1 is MNHEY and CDR2 is SVGAGI in the germline V gene. The CDR3 is made up of 15 amino acids. The CDR3 loop is CASSLRVLNTGELFF. The CDR3 DNA follows: TGTGCCAGCAGTCTCCGGGTCTTGAACACCGGGGAGCTGTTTTTT.

J is TRBJ2-2 and V is TRBV7-2; TRBD2 agrees at 11 bases. The V and J ends lost 2 bases and 7 bases, in that order; junction bases with no gene match: 6. This CDR3 has 16 amino acids. Germline CDR1 is SGHTA and CDR2 is FQGNSA. The CDR3 DNA is TGTGCCAGCAGCTTAAAACTAGCGGGAGTTTTCGGGGAGCTGTTTTTT. Translated, it gives CASSLKLAGVFGELFF.

The chain uses TRBV12-5 and TRBJ2-1, with 12 positions matching TRBD2. The junction had 4 bases not matched to a gene; V was cut back by 3 bases and J by 7 bases. This CDR3 has 15 amino acids. Germline CDR1 reads LGHNT; CDR2 reads FRNRAP. The CDR3 is CASGFGLAGSNEQFF. CDR3 coding DNA: TGTGCTAGTGGTTTCGGACTAGCGGGATCAAATGAGCAGTTCTTC.

The chain links TRBV11-3 to TRBJ2-2; D perhaps matches TRBD2 (6 bases). The CDR3 sequence is 15 residues long. Germline V gene lookup returns CDR1 SGHNT and CDR2 YENEEA. V shed 4 bases and J shed 2 bases, with 11 bases lying between them. The CDR3 sequence is CASSSMGLNTGELFF. The CDR3 coding sequence is TGTGCCAGCAGCTCAATGGGACTTAACACCGGGGAGCTGTTTTTT.

The chain is built from TRBV28 and TRBJ1-4, with a weak D call TRBD1 (5 bases). Trimming stripped 4 bases from V and 2 bases from J, with 8 bases between. Germline assignment: CDR1 MDHEN and CDR2 SYDVKM. The CDR3 contains 14 residues. Here the CDR3 reads CASSSTETNEKLFF. CDR3 sequence (DNA): TGTGCCAGCAGTTCGACAGAGACTAATGAAAAACTGTTTTTT.

The genes are TRBV2 and TRBJ2-2; 7 nucleotides agree with TRBD2. The V and J ends lost 6 bases and 0 bases, in that order; junction bases with no gene match: 4. Germline CDR1 and CDR2: SNHLY and FYNNEI. CDR3 length equals 15 residues. The CDR3 bases are TGTGCCAGCAGGAGTCTAGCGGCGAACACCGGGGAGCTGTTTTTT. Encoded protein: CASRSLAANTGELFF.

V and J are TRBV18 and TRBJ2-1; a possible D gene is TRBD2 (6 bases). The CDR3 consists of 16 residues. Trimming pared 0 bases from V and 2 bases from J, leaving 11 bases between. The germline V gene encodes CDR1 KGHSH and CDR2 LQKENI. The CDR3 DNA reads TGTGCCAGCTCACCACCTTCGGGAGCTCCCTACAATGAGCAGTTCTTC. This sequence encodes CASSPPSGAPYNEQFF. The full variable domain, its missing parts supplied by reference TRBV18 and TRBJ2-1, is NAGVMQNPRHLVRRRGQEARLRCSPMKGHSHVYWYRQLPEEGLKFMVYLQKENIIDESGMPKERFSAEFPKEGPSILRIQQVVRGDSAAYFCASSPPSGAPYNEQFFGPGTRLTVL.

The V and J genes are TRBV19 and TRBJ2-3; TRBD2 agrees at 8 bases. The CDR3 length is 15 residues. The V segment lost 4 bases and the J segment 4 bases; nucleotides outside the gene matches: 7. Germline V gives CDR1 LNHDA, CDR2 SQIVND (reference sequence). The CDR3 here is CASSTSGRMADTQYF. CDR3 DNA sequence: TGTGCCAGTAGTACCAGCGGGAGAATGGCAGATACGCAGTATTTT.

The rearrangement joins TRBV28 to TRBJ2-5; possible D gene TRBD1, 6 bases. V was pared by 6 bases and J by 0 bases, with 11 bases between. Germline V gene lookup returns CDR1 MDHEN and CDR2 SYDVKM. The CDR3 is 14 amino acids. This CDR3 is CASSTGTHQETQYF. The CDR3 nucleotides read TGTGCCAGCAGCACTGGGACACACCAAGAGACCCAGTACTTC.

The sample holds a few counts of this clone. The chain uses TRBV6-5 and TRBJ2-3; 11 bases agree with TRBD2. The V and J ends lost 6 bases and 5 bases, in that order; junction bases with no gene match: 4. The CDR3 is made up of 14 amino acids. Germline assignment: CDR1 MNHEY and CDR2 SVGAGI. CDR3 amino acids: CASSLGLAGDTQYF. In nucleotides, the CDR3 is TGTGCCAGCAGCCTCGGACTAGCGGGAGATACGCAGTATTTT.

This clone came up a few times. This chain connects TRBV5-1 to TRBJ1-2, with 7 positions matching TRBD1. The germline V gene encodes CDR1 SGHRS and CDR2 YFSETQ. This CDR3 has 16 amino acids. Trimming cost V 5 bases and J 6 bases; bases outside gene matches: 16. The CDR3 is CASRRDRSFGLDGYTF. The CDR3, as DNA: TGCGCCAGCAGAAGGGACAGAAGTTTTGGTTTGGATGGCTACACCTTC.

V usage is TRBV5-4 and J usage is TRBJ2-7; TRBD2 is a possible D gene (6 bases). CDR3 length: 16 residues. The ends were cut back, 0 bases at V and 4 bases at J, with 17 bases in the middle. Germline CDR1 and CDR2: SGHNT and YYREEE (reference sequence). The CDR3 spells CASSLVGGKIQYEQYF. The CDR3 DNA is TGTGCCAGCAGCTTGGTAGGCGGGAAGATTCAGTACGAGCAGTACTTC.

The rearrangement uses TRBV28 and TRBJ1-5, with D perhaps matching TRBD1 (5 bases). Germline V gene data show CDR1 as MDHEN and CDR2 as SYDVKM. The length of the CDR3 is 17 residues. The V end lost 7 bases, the J end lost 0 bases, and 19 bases lay between the germline ends. CDR3 nucleotides: TGTGCCAGCATCCCCTCGGGGGAACTATATAGCAATCAGCCCCAGCATTTT. Protein: CASIPSGELYSNQPQHF.

V gene TRBV7-9 combines with J gene TRBJ2-5; 8 bases are a match to TRBD1. The CDR3 consists of 14 residues. The germline gives CDR1 SEHNR, CDR2 FQNEAQ (reference sequence). V was pared by 5 bases and J by 7 bases, with 9 bases of the junction left unmatched. The CDR3 region is CASSPGQGTGTQYF. CDR3 coding DNA: TGTGCCAGCAGCCCCGGACAGGGCACGGGGACCCAGTACTTC.

The chain employs TRBV10-1 and TRBJ2-2, with D perhaps TRBD2 (6 bases). The V end lost 3 bases, the J end lost 2 bases, and 13 bases lay between the germline ends. The CDR3 spans 16 residues. Per germline, CDR1 WNHNN and CDR2 SYGVQD (reference sequence). The CDR3 DNA reads as TGCGCCAGCAGTGATAAGTGGGAGGATAACACCGGGGAGCTGTTTTTT. This encodes CASSDKWEDNTGELFF.